These 25 T cell receptor beta chains originate from one sample sequenced in a study of blood T cell repertoires in COVID-19 (dated by TCRdb to between 2020 and 2021). Preparation of the library involved the immunoSEQ multiplex PCR assay. TCRdb stores this immuneACCESS table with in-frame sequences only. Part of the clones is absent; in the studies checked, under half of the shortfall reflects unresolved V genes, and no reason is known for the rest. For this sample the table gives 390,000 or so clones, of which roughly 86% were detected only once. Roughly a tenth of the sample lies in the top ten. The sequenced sample was peripheral blood. The receptors come from a woman younger than 45 with COVID-19, enrolled during active disease.

The genes are TRBV7-3 and TRBJ2-1; D possibly corresponds to TRBD1 (6 bases). Trimming took 2 bases from V and 8 from J, leaving 10 bases between them. The CDR3 is 13 residues long. Per germline, CDR1 SGHTA and CDR2 FQGTGA. The CDR3 DNA reads as TGTGCCAGCAGCTTAGAACAGGGCTATGAGCAGTTCTTC. Amino acids: CASSLEQGYEQFF.

In nucleotides, the CDR3 is TGTGCCGGCCGACAGCAAGAGACCCAGTACTTC. Protein sequence: CAGRQQETQYF. V is TRBV6-5 and J is TRBJ2-5, with a possible D match to TRBD1 (5 bases). V was cut by 11 bases and J by 2 bases, with 9 bases left in between. The length of the CDR3 is 11 residues. Germline V gene lookup returns CDR1 MNHEY and CDR2 SVGAGI.

This chain links TRBV7-2 with TRBJ1-4; tentative D call: TRBD1 (6 bases). Germline lookup yields CDR1 SGHTA and CDR2 FQGNSA. This CDR3 spans 14 amino acids. The germline V and J ends were trimmed by 3 bases and 5 bases, with 10 bases remaining between them. The CDR3 loop reads CASSFGGANEKLFF. CDR3 DNA sequence: TGTGCCAGCAGCTTTGGGGGCGCCAATGAAAAACTGTTTTTT.

The CDR3 reads CASSYRGSRGYTF. The CDR3 nucleotides are TGTGCCAGCAGTTATCGAGGGAGCCGTGGCTACACCTTC. V gene TRBV6-6 combines with J gene TRBJ1-2; D gene uncertain. The V end was cut by 3 bases, the J end by 7 bases, with 12 bases between. The CDR3 sequence is 13 residues long. Germline V CDR1 and CDR2: MNHNY, SVGAGI (reference sequence).

The chain joins TRBV6-5 to TRBJ2-1, with 8 bases aligning to TRBD1. V trimming: 2 bases; J trimming: 8 bases; junction bases outside the gene matches: 8. This CDR3 has 15 residues. Germline V gene lookup returns CDR1 MNHEY and CDR2 SVGAGI. Written as DNA, the CDR3 is TGTGCCAGCAGTTACCAAGATCCAGGGGGCTATGAGCAGTTCTTC. Translating gives CASSYQDPGGYEQFF.

This chain connects TRBV4-1 to TRBJ2-5; the match to TRBD2 covers 12 bases. The germline gives CDR1 MGHRA, CDR2 YSYEKL. J was trimmed by 5 bases and V by 3 bases; bases with no gene match: 16. CDR3 length equals 19 residues. CDR3 in DNA: TGCGCCAGCAGCCAGGGCCCTCTCCCTAGCGGGAGGGAGGGGGAGACCCAGTACTTC. This codes for CASSQGPLPSGREGETQYF.

The chain is built from TRBV7-9 and TRBJ1-4, with D maybe TRBD1 (5 bases). Deletions cut 4 bases from V and 3 bases from J, with 15 bases between. Germline lookup yields CDR1 SEHNR and CDR2 FQNEAQ (reference sequence). This CDR3 spans 16 amino acids. CDR3 bases: TGTGCCAGCAGCTCCAGGGAGGGTTTGTCTAATGAAAAACTGTTTTTT. Translation: CASSSREGLSNEKLFF.

The CDR3 DNA reads as TGTGCCAGCAGCAAAGGAGGGACACAACAAGAGACCCAGTACTTC. It yields the protein CASSKGGTQQETQYF. The J gene is TRBJ2-5, the V gene TRBV21-1; TRBD1, the table's D call, lacks a check against the DNA. TRBV21-1 is annotated as a pseudogene. The CDR3 extends over 15 amino acids.

This clone has just one count. The chain uses TRBV28 and TRBJ2-5, with TRBD2 matching over 9 bases. Germline V gene lookup returns CDR1 MDHEN and CDR2 SYDVKM. The CDR3 extends over 15 amino acids. Trimming removed 8 bases from V and 4 bases from J; junction bases left unmatched: 11. The CDR3 DNA reads as TGTGCCAGCGTTATCGCGGGAGGGCCCGGAGAGACCCAGTACTTC. Residues: CASVIAGGPGETQYF. Full variable domain (missing parts from reference TRBV28 and TRBJ2-5): DVKVTQSSRYLVKRTGEKVFLECVQDMDHENMFWYRQDPGLGLRLIYFSYDVKMKEKGDIPEGYSVSREKKERFSLILESASTNQTSMYLCASVIAGGPGETQYFGPGTRLLVL.

The chain employs TRBV6-5 and TRBJ1-2; perhaps TRBD1 as D (6 bases). CDR3 length: 12 amino acids. The germline CDR1 and CDR2 sequences are MNHEY and SVGAGI. The V gene lost 7 bases and the J gene lost 4 bases, with 10 bases spanning the gap. CDR3 DNA sequence: TGTGCCAGCACCAGGGGCGGCTATGGCTACACCTTC. Its translation: CASTRGGYGYTF.

This chain joins TRBV29-1 and TRBJ1-5; no clear D gene. Germline V gene sequence: CDR1 SQVTM, CDR2 ANQGSEA. This CDR3 has 13 amino acids. The V gene lost 4 bases and the J gene lost 6 bases, with 13 bases spanning the gap. CDR3 DNA sequence: TGCAGCGTTGGAGGGCAGTTCGGTCAGCCCCAGCATTTT. Its translation is CSVGGQFGQPQHF.

The rearrangement uses TRBV19 and TRBJ1-1; D call uncertain. The V end lost 3 bases, the J end lost 2 bases, and 4 bases lay between the germline ends. From germline, CDR1 is LNHDA and CDR2 SQIVND (reference sequence). This CDR3 spans 12 amino acids. CDR3 amino acids: CASSMSNTEAFF. CDR3 nucleotide sequence: TGTGCCAGTAGTATGAGTAACACTGAAGCTTTCTTT.

This chain links TRBV27 with TRBJ2-7, with 8 bases identical to TRBD1. There are 18 residues in the CDR3. CDR1 and CDR2 from the germline V gene are MNHEY and SMNVEV (reference sequence). V dropped 1 base and J dropped 3; count of bases not matched to a gene: 14. CDR3 bases: TGTGCCAGCAGTTTATACCCCCTTGGGACAGGAGGTGGCTACGAGCAGTACTTC. This gives the protein CASSLYPLGTGGGYEQYF.

The chain uses TRBV9 and TRBJ2-7; 8 nucleotides match TRBD1. Germline trimming cut 1 base from V and 3 bases from J; bases unmatched to any gene: 9. Germline loops: CDR1 SGDLS, CDR2 YYNGEE. CDR3 length: 16 residues. The CDR3 DNA is TGTGCCAGCAGCGTATATCCCGGGACAGGTCTCTACGAGCAGTACTTC. Amino acids: CASSVYPGTGLYEQYF. The complete variable domain, with remaining parts taken from reference TRBV9 and TRBJ2-7, reads DSGVTQTPKHLITATGQRVTLRCSPRSGDLSVYWYQQSLDQGLQFLIQYYNGEERAKGNILERFSAQQFPDLHSELNLSSLELGDSALYFCASSVYPGTGLYEQYFGPGTRLTVT.

Only one count was recorded for this clone. This chain connects TRBV3-1 (or the pseudogene TRBV3-2) to TRBJ2-1, with 11 bases fitting TRBD2. Germline CDR1 reads LGHDT; CDR2 reads YNNKEL (reference sequence). The CDR3 extends over 16 amino acids. Trimming cost V 3 bases and J 7 bases; bases outside gene matches: 8. The CDR3 DNA sequence: TGTGCCAGCAGCCAGGTAACTAGCGGGAGTGGAAATGAGCAGTTCTTC. Amino acid sequence: CASSQVTSGSGNEQFF.

V gene TRBV6-5 combines with J gene TRBJ2-5, with D possibly TRBD1 on 6 matching bases. Deletions cut 8 bases from V and 1 base from J, with 14 bases between. CDR3 length: 14 residues. Germline V lookup: CDR1 MNHEY, CDR2 SVGAGI. CDR3 region: CASLRQDRQETQYF. CDR3 nucleotides: TGTGCCAGCCTGAGACAGGACCGCCAAGAGACCCAGTACTTC.

The chain links TRBV2 to TRBJ2-7; 7 nucleotides agree with TRBD1. This CDR3 spans 14 amino acids. Germline values: CDR1 SNHLY, CDR2 FYNNEI. The V gene end was trimmed by 6 bases and the J gene end by 0 bases; junction bases not matched to a gene: 5. The DNA for the CDR3 is TGTGCCAGCAGAGTACAGGGGAGCTCCTACGAGCAGTACTTC. Protein: CASRVQGSSYEQYF.

This clone was picked up a small number of times. The chain uses TRBV11-1 and TRBJ1-6; the match to TRBD1 covers 7 bases. V shed 5 bases and J 5 bases; nucleotides not matched to a gene: 6. The germline gives CDR1 SGHAT, CDR2 FQDESV (reference sequence). The CDR3 is made up of 15 amino acids. The CDR3: CASSDDRANNSPLHF. CDR3 nucleotide sequence: TGTGCCAGCAGCGACGACAGGGCGAATAATTCACCCCTCCACTTT. The full variable domain, rest sourced from reference TRBV11-1 and TRBJ1-6, is EAEVAQSPRYKITEKSQAVAFWCDPISGHATLYWYRQILGQGPELLVQFQDESVVDDSQLPKDRFSAERLKGVDSTLKIQPAELGDSAMYLCASSDDRANNSPLHFGNGTRLTVT.

The chain joins TRBV3-1 (or the pseudogene TRBV3-2) to TRBJ1-4; a weak D match, TRBD1 (5 bases). Germline values: CDR1 LGHDT, CDR2 YNNKEL (reference sequence). Trimming shortened V by 0 bases and J by 8 bases, and 10 bases separated the two germline ends. The CDR3 runs to 14 residues. CDR3 coding DNA: TGTGCCAGCAGCCAAGATATCCGGGGGGAAAAACTGTTTTTT. It codes for CASSQDIRGEKLFF.

V usage is TRBV4-2 and J usage is TRBJ1-3, with 9 bases fitting TRBD1. V lost 3 bases and J lost 0; bases outside the gene matches: 3. This CDR3 is built from 16 residues. The germline gives CDR1 LGHNA, CDR2 YNFKEQ. CDR3 region: CASSQGQGSSGNTIYF. The CDR3 bases are TGTGCCAGCAGCCAGGGACAGGGCAGCTCTGGAAACACCATATATTTT.

The chain employs TRBV10-2 and TRBJ2-1; D may be TRBD2 (7 bases). Germline CDR1 reads WSHSY; CDR2 reads SAAADI. The CDR3 has 19 amino acids. V was shortened by 6 bases and J by 6 bases, with 30 bases between the two germline ends. The CDR3 bases are TGCGCCAGCAGGAGGAGGGAGGGCAGGGGATTAGTGATTATCAATGAGCAGTTCTTC. It is translated as CASRRREGRGLVIINEQFF.

The chain has TRBV6-5 and TRBJ2-7; 10 positions agree with TRBD2. CDR3 length: 15 residues. Germline CDR1 and CDR2: MNHEY and SVGAGI. Unmatched junction bases numbered 12, after V lost 6 bases and J lost 7 bases. This CDR3 reads CASSPGAGGFGEQYF. CDR3 DNA: TGTGCCAGCAGCCCCGGAGCGGGAGGGTTTGGGGAGCAGTACTTC.

The rearrangement joins TRBV6-4 to TRBJ2-2; 8 bases agree with TRBD2. The germline gives CDR1 MRHNA, CDR2 SNTAGT. The ends lost 0 bases at V and 6 bases at J; junction bases unmatched: 3. The CDR3 is 15 residues long. DNA for the CDR3: TGTGCCAGCAGTGACTCTAGCGGGAAGGCCGGGGAGCTGTTTTTT. As protein: CASSDSSGKAGELFF.

The chain links TRBV18 to TRBJ1-2; a possible D gene is TRBD1 (6 bases). This CDR3 region has 15 residues. Germline V gives CDR1 KGHSH, CDR2 LQKENI. V was pared by 2 bases and J by 4 bases, with 14 bases between. CDR3 sequence reads: CASSPSMTGTYGYTF. The CDR3 region has the DNA TGTGCCAGCTCACCAAGTATGACAGGAACCTATGGCTACACCTTC. Full variable domain (missing parts from reference TRBV18 and TRBJ1-2): NAGVMQNPRHLVRRRGQEARLRCSPMKGHSHVYWYRQLPEEGLKFMVYLQKENIIDESGMPKERFSAEFPKEGPSILRIQQVVRGDSAAYFCASSPSMTGTYGYTFGSGTRLTVV.

The chain links TRBV27 to TRBJ2-7; 7 bases map to TRBD2. With V trimmed by 3 bases and J by 4 bases, 6 bases remained unmatched. The CDR3 has 14 amino acids. The germline gives CDR1 MNHEY, CDR2 SMNVEV (reference sequence). CDR3 DNA: TGTGCCAGCAGTTTCCACGGGACTAATTACGAGCAGTACTTC. Amino acids: CASSFHGTNYEQYF.